Given below is one T cell receptor (beta chain) in context. Germline lookup yields CDR1 MGHRA and CDR2 YSYEKL. V shed 0 bases and J shed 1 base, with 7 bases lying between them. The CDR3 sequence is 15 residues long. Using immunoSEQ multiplex PCR, the repertoire was profiled, and TCRdb retains in-frame clones only, with some absent. The repertoire holds approximately 250,000 clones, with around 90% as singletons. The data were taken from a study of blood T cell repertoires in COVID-19. Looking at the study overall: Samples came from the United States, Italy and Spain, spanning acute and convalescent COVID-19.

The sequencing input was PBMCs or T cells enriched from blood (not recorded which). V gene TRBV4-1 combines with J gene TRBJ1-3; D ambiguous. This clonotype was sampled from a middle-aged woman who had been exposed to COVID-19. CDR3 DNA sequence: TGCGCCAGCAGCCAAGAAGCTCTATCTGGAAACACCATATATTTT. Translating it yields CASSQEALSGNTIYF.